This T cell receptor (beta chain) stems from a study of blood T cell repertoires in COVID-19. The protocol was immunoSEQ multiplex PCR, while the TCRdb copy is restricted to in-frame clones and leaves out a portion. The sample comprises approximately 230,000 clones, just over 85% of which are singletons, and around 16% rests with the top ten. Germline-derived CDR1 and CDR2 are ENHRY and SYGVKD. This CDR3 is 14 amino acids long. V shed 6 bases, J shed 6 bases, and the junction held 8 bases outside the gene matches. The gene calls are TRBV10-3 and TRBJ1-1; 9 nucleotides match TRBD1. This clonotype was sampled from a man younger than 35 who had recovered from COVID-19. Material for sequencing was PBMCs or T cells enriched from blood (not recorded which). The CDR3 here is CAIRYRDRVAEAFF. CDR3 bases: TGTGCCATCAGATACCGGGACAGGGTTGCTGAAGCTTTCTTT.